Shown below are 22 T cell receptor beta chains from a single sample sequenced in a study of cytomegalovirus exposure and HLA in healthy donors. Assay: immunoSEQ multiplex PCR; the TCRdb copy retains only in-frame clones and omits some. The sample yields 130,000 to 150,000 clones, 89% seen once. Sequencing used PBMCs. These TCRs come from a woman between 18 and 29 years old in good health and CMV-seropositive.

CDR3 residues: CASSLGYRTVSYEQYF. CDR3 coding DNA: TGTGCCAGCAGCTTAGGATACCGGACAGTCTCCTACGAGCAGTACTTC. V is TRBV7-2 and J is TRBJ2-7, with D maybe TRBD1 (6 bases). Germline CDR1 and CDR2: SGHTA and FQGNSA. V was clipped by 1 base and J by 0 bases, with 13 bases between them. This CDR3 has 16 amino acids.

The rearrangement joins TRBV7-9 to TRBJ2-5, with TRBD1 as a possible D gene (7 bases). The CDR3 contains 14 residues. V was trimmed by 5 bases and J by 4 bases, leaving 14 bases between them. Germline lookup yields CDR1 SEHNR and CDR2 FQNEAQ (reference sequence). The CDR3 DNA follows: TGTGCCAGCAGCCATCCCCAGGGGGGAGAGACCCAGTACTTC. It is translated as CASSHPQGGETQYF.

J is TRBJ1-1 and V is TRBV9, with 7 bases aligning to TRBD1. Unmatched junction bases numbered 10, after V lost 1 base and J lost 4 bases. Per germline, CDR1 SGDLS and CDR2 YYNGEE. The CDR3 is made up of 16 amino acids. The CDR3 DNA reads TGTGCCAGCAGCGTATCAGGGGGAACCTCGGTCACTGAAGCTTTCTTT. Encoded protein: CASSVSGGTSVTEAFF.

The chain uses TRBV5-6 and TRBJ2-6; TRBD2 is a possible D gene (5 bases). The germline V gene encodes CDR1 SGHDT and CDR2 YYEEEE. The CDR3 loop spans 19 amino acids. The V gene lost 4 bases and the J gene lost 3 bases, with 23 bases spanning the gap. CDR3 DNA sequence: TGTGCCAGCAGCACCCCCAAAGCTTCTTGGGGAGATGGGGCCAACGTCCTGACTTTC. The encoded protein is CASSTPKASWGDGANVLTF.

This clone has only a few counts. V and J are TRBV9 and TRBJ2-2, with 11 bases aligning to TRBD2. The CDR3 has 19 amino acids. V trimming: 4 bases; J trimming: 0 bases; junction bases outside the gene matches: 11. Germline V lookup: CDR1 SGDLS, CDR2 YYNGEE. The CDR3 reads CASSLLPASGGSNTGELFF. The CDR3 DNA reads as TGTGCCAGCAGCCTCCTGCCGGCTAGCGGGGGGTCGAACACCGGGGAGCTGTTTTTT.

A note on this clone: An end of the junction does not agree with germline; a read error may underlie this. The chain combines TRBV9 with TRBJ2-5, with TRBD2 matching over 14 bases. The CDR3 runs 15 residues. Germline loops: CDR1 SGDLS, CDR2 YYNGEE. DNA for the CDR3: TGTGCCAGCAGCTTGGGGACTAGCGGGGGAGAGGCCCAGTACTTC. Residues: CASSLGTSGGEAQYF.

V and J are TRBV7-9 and TRBJ2-5; TRBD2 agrees at 16 bases. The V segment lost 4 bases and the J segment 3 bases; nucleotides outside the gene matches: 11. Germline CDR1 SEHNR, CDR2 FQNEAQ (reference sequence). The CDR3 is 19 residues long. This CDR3 is CASSSPPGLAGGIEETQYF. DNA of the CDR3: TGTGCCAGCAGCTCACCCCCGGGACTAGCGGGGGGGATCGAAGAGACCCAGTACTTC.

This clone was detected once. The CDR3 here is CASSEQGRGDEQFF. DNA of the CDR3: TGTGCCAGCAGTGAACAGGGCAGGGGGGATGAGCAGTTCTTC. The J gene is TRBJ2-1, the V gene TRBV6-1; a weak D match, TRBD1 (7 bases). V shed 2 bases and J shed 8 bases, with 13 bases lying between them. Germline V CDR1 and CDR2: MNHNS, SASEGT. The CDR3 is 14 residues long.

The chain is built from TRBV4-1 and TRBJ1-1, with TRBD1 as a possible D gene (5 bases). Germline V gene lookup returns CDR1 MGHRA and CDR2 YSYEKL. This CDR3 contains 17 residues. Trimming removed 4 bases from V and 4 bases from J, with 22 bases in between. CDR3 in DNA: TGCGCCAGCAGCCGCCGAGGTTGGGTTCAGGGAAGCACTGAAGCTTTCTTT. Encoded protein: CASSRRGWVQGSTEAFF.

The V gene is TRBV7-2, the J gene TRBJ2-3, with TRBD2 identical over 7 bases. Per germline, CDR1 SGHTA and CDR2 FQGNSA. V dropped 4 bases and J dropped 1; count of bases not matched to a gene: 5. The CDR3 sequence is 15 residues long. The CDR3, as DNA: TGTGCCAGCAGCTGGGGGGGTCTGGGCACAGATACGCAGTATTTT. This codes for CASSWGGLGTDTQYF. The whole variable domain, remainder taken from reference TRBV7-2 and TRBJ2-3, is GAGVSQSPSNKVTEKGKDVELRCDPISGHTALYWYRQSLGQGLEFLIYFQGNSAPDKSGLPSDRFSAERTGGSVSTLTIQRTQQEDSAVYLCASSWGGLGTDTQYFGPGTRLTVL.

The gene calls are TRBV7-9 and TRBJ1-3; D is ambiguous. This CDR3 has 16 residues. The germline V gene encodes CDR1 SEHNR and CDR2 FQNEAQ (reference sequence). V gave up 4 bases and J gave up 0 bases, with 13 bases separating them. In DNA form, the CDR3 reads TGTGCCAGCAGCTCCGTGGACGGGAGCTCTGGAAACACCATATATTTT. Residues: CASSSVDGSSGNTIYF.

The chain joins TRBV7-2 to TRBJ2-7; TRBD2 aligns across 8 bases. V dropped 4 bases and J dropped 2; count of bases not matched to a gene: 4. Germline V gene lookup returns CDR1 SGHTA and CDR2 FQGNSA. This CDR3 spans 14 amino acids. This CDR3 is CASSSGLDTYEQYF. In DNA, the CDR3 is TGTGCCAGCAGCTCGGGACTAGACACCTACGAGCAGTACTTC. Full variable domain (outside the CDR3, taken from reference TRBV7-2 and TRBJ2-7): GAGVSQSPSNKVTEKGKDVELRCDPISGHTALYWYRQSLGQGLEFLIYFQGNSAPDKSGLPSDRFSAERTGGSVSTLTIQRTQQEDSAVYLCASSSGLDTYEQYFGPGTRLTVT.

In this sample, this clone turned up once. CDR3 DNA: TGTGCCAGCAGTGAGGGACTAGCGGGGGACACAGATACGCAGTATTTT. Its translation is CASSEGLAGDTDTQYF. The chain recombines TRBV9 with TRBJ2-3; 14 nucleotides line up with TRBD2. Trimming cost V 5 bases and J 2 bases; bases outside gene matches: 4. Germline V gene sequence: CDR1 SGDLS, CDR2 YYNGEE. The CDR3 runs to 16 residues. Full variable domain (outside the CDR3, taken from reference TRBV9 and TRBJ2-3): DSGVTQTPKHLITATGQRVTLRCSPRSGDLSVYWYQQSLDQGLQFLIQYYNGEERAKGNILERFSAQQFPDLHSELNLSSLELGDSALYFCASSEGLAGDTDTQYFGPGTRLTVL.

V usage is TRBV30 and J usage is TRBJ2-5; D is possibly TRBD1 (6 bases). The CDR3 loop spans 14 amino acids. Trimming removed 0 bases at V and 2 bases at J, with 10 bases between. Germline lookup yields CDR1 GTSNPN and CDR2 SVGIG (reference sequence). The CDR3 is CAWSVLDSQETQYF. In DNA, the CDR3 is TGTGCCTGGAGTGTACTGGACAGTCAAGAGACCCAGTACTTC.

This chain connects TRBV6-5 to TRBJ1-2; 7 bases fit TRBD1. Unmatched junction bases numbered 5, after V lost 6 bases and J lost 7 bases. CDR1 MNHEY and CDR2 SVGAGI come from the germline V gene. This CDR3 is built from 12 residues. Here the CDR3 reads CASSPTGIGYTF. CDR3 bases: TGTGCCAGCAGCCCGACAGGGATTGGCTACACCTTC.

The chain combines TRBV6-6 with TRBJ1-1; D not resolved. The CDR3 consists of 14 residues. Trimming took off 0 bases at V and 0 bases at J, with 5 bases between the two ends. Germline V gene data show CDR1 as MNHNY and CDR2 as SVGAGI (reference sequence). As DNA, the CDR3 is TGTGCCAGCAGTTACTCCGCGGTGAACACTGAAGCTTTCTTT. This sequence encodes CASSYSAVNTEAFF.

The sample holds one count of this clone. This sequence joins TRBV5-1 and TRBJ2-5; 9 positions match TRBD1. This CDR3 contains 16 residues. Per germline, CDR1 SGHRS and CDR2 YFSETQ. Germline trimming cut 4 bases from V and 5 bases from J; bases unmatched to any gene: 12. CDR3 DNA: TGCGCCAGCAGCGACCGGGACAGGGACCTCTTCGAGACCCAGTACTTC. Its translation: CASSDRDRDLFETQYF.

The chain carries TRBV7-9 and TRBJ2-7, with a tentative D call TRBD1 (6 bases). The CDR3 extends over 16 amino acids. Between the trimmed V and J ends, which lost 5 bases and 1 base, there was a span of 18 bases. Per the germline V gene, CDR1 is SEHNR and CDR2 is FQNEAQ (reference sequence). The CDR3 protein is CASSPDRLDGSYEQYF. DNA for the CDR3: TGTGCCAGCAGCCCAGACAGGTTGGATGGGTCCTACGAGCAGTACTTC.

The chain joins TRBV11-2 to TRBJ2-1; D unresolved. This CDR3 is 12 amino acids long. Germline-derived CDR1 and CDR2 are SGHAT and FQNNGV. V was pared by 0 bases and J by 12 bases, with 9 bases between. In nucleotides, the CDR3 is TGTGCCAGCAGCTTAGAACGCGCGCGGCAGTTCTTC. Translated: CASSLERARQFF.

The chain is built from TRBV4-3 and TRBJ1-1; 7 nucleotides align to TRBD1. After removal of 0 bases from V and 11 bases from J, the junction contained 6 bases not matched to a gene. Germline assignment: CDR1 LGHNA and CDR2 YSLEER. This CDR3 is 13 amino acids long. CDR3 coding DNA: TGCGCCAGCAGCCAAGATAGGGGACAGAACGCTTTCTTT. Translation gives CASSQDRGQNAFF.

This clone was found a few times. The chain combines TRBV10-1 with TRBJ2-3; TRBD1 is a possible D gene (6 bases). V was pared by 0 bases and J by 1 base, with 20 bases between. This CDR3 is built from 19 residues. From germline, CDR1 is WNHNN and CDR2 SYGVQD (reference sequence). This CDR3 reads CASSESTLNRDAGTDTQYF. DNA of the CDR3: TGCGCCAGCAGTGAGTCAACCCTAAACAGGGATGCAGGCACAGATACGCAGTATTTT.

This CDR3 reads CAAGQRYEKLFF. The CDR3 coding sequence is TGTGCCGCAGGGCAGCGTTATGAAAAACTGTTTTTT. The chain carries TRBV28 and TRBJ1-4; D possibly corresponds to TRBD1 (5 bases). This CDR3 has 12 amino acids. The germline gives CDR1 MDHEN, CDR2 SYDVKM. Between the trimmed V and J ends, which lost 11 bases and 6 bases, there was a span of 13 bases.